Listed here are 17 T cell receptor beta chains from one sample, sequenced in a study of blood T cell repertoires in COVID-19. Assay used: immunoSEQ multiplex PCR; TCRdb lists only in-frame clones, some missing. The sample yields about 98,000 clones, 85% to 90% seen once. What was sequenced was peripheral blood. The receptors originated from a man aged 50 to 60 with active or convalescent COVID-19.

The J gene is TRBJ2-3, the V gene TRBV19; D is ambiguous. Germline V gives CDR1 LNHDA, CDR2 SQIVND (reference sequence). Trimming took off 11 bases at V and 3 bases at J, with 12 bases between the two ends. The length of the CDR3 is 12 residues. In DNA form, the CDR3 reads TGTGCCTCCCAGGAAAGGACAGATACGCAGTATTTT. It translates to CASQERTDTQYF.

The chain links TRBV10-3 to TRBJ1-1; D not resolved. The CDR3 length is 13 residues. Germline CDR1 is ENHRY and CDR2 is SYGVKD. V lost 2 bases to trimming and J lost 4 bases, with 8 bases between them. This chain's CDR3 is CAISEPEGTEAFF. The CDR3 DNA reads TGTGCCATCAGTGAGCCTGAGGGCACTGAAGCTTTCTTT.

The chain uses TRBV7-2 and TRBJ2-2; D perhaps matches TRBD1 (6 bases). V was pared by 6 bases and J by 4 bases, with 12 bases between. CDR1 and CDR2 (germline): SGHTA, FQGNSA. This CDR3 has 14 amino acids. The CDR3 region has the DNA TGTGCCAGCAGTCCCGGGACACGCACCGGGGAGCTGTTTTTT. Translated, it gives CASSPGTRTGELFF.

This clone was recorded at least ten times. J is TRBJ2-5 and V is TRBV12-3 or TRBV12-4, with D possibly TRBD2 on 5 matching bases. Trimming took off 8 bases at V and 9 bases at J, with 16 bases between the two ends. CDR3 length: 12 residues. CDR3 in amino acids: CASRGTTVAQYF. The CDR3 DNA is TGTGCCAGCCGGGGAACGACGGTGGCCCAGTACTTC.

This chain connects TRBV5-6 to TRBJ2-3; no clear D gene. This CDR3 comprises 13 residues. With 4 bases removed from V and 4 bases from J, the gap between germline ends came to 10 bases. Germline loops: CDR1 SGHDT, CDR2 YYEEEE. The CDR3 DNA is TGTGCCAGCAGCCCTAATTCCGCAGATACGCAGTATTTT. Translating it yields CASSPNSADTQYF. The complete variable domain, with remaining parts taken from reference TRBV5-6 and TRBJ2-3, reads DAGVTQSPTHLIKTRGQQVTLRCSPKSGHDTVSWYQQALGQGPQFIFQYYEEEERQRGNFPDRFSGHQFPNYSSELNVNALLLGDSALYLCASSPNSADTQYFGPGTRLTVL.

The chain couples TRBV6-4 to TRBJ2-2; no definite D call. Germline V gene data show CDR1 as MRHNA and CDR2 as SNTAGT. The CDR3 sequence is 14 residues long. V lost 6 bases and J lost 0, with 8 bases in between. The CDR3 coding sequence is TGTGCCAGCAGAAGCTCCGCGAACACCGGGGAGCTGTTTTTT. Protein sequence: CASRSSANTGELFF.

The chain recombines TRBV3-1 (or the pseudogene TRBV3-2) with TRBJ2-2; tentative D call: TRBD1 (6 bases). V gave up 4 bases and J gave up 4 bases, with 13 bases separating them. The CDR3 is made up of 15 amino acids. CDR1 and CDR2 from the germline V gene are LGHDT and YNNKEL (reference sequence). CDR3: CASSPGQGSTGELFF. The DNA of the CDR3 is TGTGCCAGCAGCCCGGGCCAGGGGAGCACCGGGGAGCTGTTTTTT.

The chain combines TRBV5-8 with TRBJ1-5, with 8 bases aligning to TRBD1. The CDR3 covers 14 residues. Germline lookup yields CDR1 SGHTS and CDR2 YDEGEE. Losses at the gene ends were 3 bases for V and 4 bases for J; bases not matched to a gene: 3. This CDR3 reads CASSSQGANQPQHF. The CDR3 DNA reads TGTGCCAGCAGCTCCCAGGGGGCGAATCAGCCCCAGCATTTT.

V and J are TRBV27 and TRBJ1-3; TRBD1 aligns across 10 bases. In germline, CDR1 is MNHEY, CDR2 SMNVEV (reference sequence). Losses at the gene ends were 2 bases for V and 2 bases for J; bases not matched to a gene: 3. The CDR3 totals 16 residues. The CDR3 loop is CASSLAGTGAGNTIYF. CDR3 coding DNA: TGTGCCAGCAGTTTAGCCGGGACAGGGGCTGGAAACACCATATATTTT.

This clone was observed a few times. The chain couples TRBV5-6 to TRBJ1-4; 8 bases agree with TRBD1. Trimming at V came to 4 bases and at J to 7 bases, leaving 6 bases not matched to a gene. Germline lookup yields CDR1 SGHDT and CDR2 YYEEEE. CDR3 length: 14 residues. CDR3 sequence: CASSADRGGEKLFF. Written as DNA, the CDR3 is TGTGCCAGCAGCGCCGACAGGGGCGGTGAAAAACTGTTTTTT.

This chain links TRBV14 with TRBJ1-2; tentative D call: TRBD1 (5 bases). The CDR3 extends over 14 amino acids. Trimming left V 4 bases short and J 7 bases short, with 16 bases between. Germline CDR1 SGHDN, CDR2 FVKESK. The CDR3 nucleotides are TGTGCCAGCAGCCTTTTCCCCGACAGCCCTGGCTACACCTTC. Its translation is CASSLFPDSPGYTF.

The V gene is TRBV11-2, the J gene TRBJ2-5; a weak D match, TRBD1 (7 bases). Germline loops: CDR1 SGHAT, CDR2 FQNNGV. The CDR3 runs to 18 residues. Trimming took off 4 bases at V and 5 bases at J, with 26 bases between the two ends. The CDR3 DNA sequence: TGTGCCAGCAGCTCGTCAGCCTATCAGGGGGGCGCGGCCGAGACCCAGTACTTC. The encoded protein is CASSSSAYQGGAAETQYF.

This chain connects TRBV28 to TRBJ2-7; 14 bases line up with TRBD2. V lost 6 bases, J lost 7 bases, and 5 bases stayed unmatched. The CDR3 sequence is 14 residues long. Germline loops: CDR1 MDHEN, CDR2 SYDVKM. CDR3 sequence: CASRPGLAGVEQYV. The CDR3 region has the DNA TGTGCCAGCAGACCGGGACTAGCGGGGGTTGAGCAGTACGTC.

The rearrangement links TRBV6-5 to TRBJ1-3, with unresolved D. Trimming took 4 bases from V and 2 from J, leaving 6 bases between them. The CDR3 runs to 13 residues. Per the germline V gene, CDR1 is MNHEY and CDR2 is SVGAGI. The CDR3: CASSSTAGNTIYF. CDR3 sequence (DNA): TGTGCCAGCAGTTCTACAGCTGGAAACACCATATATTTT.

The chain links TRBV2 to TRBJ2-7; 8 bases are shared with TRBD1. Per the germline V gene, CDR1 is SNHLY and CDR2 is FYNNEI. The CDR3 is 13 residues long. Trimming at V came to 7 bases and at J to 3 bases, leaving 5 bases not matched to a gene. As DNA, the CDR3 is TGTGCCAGCAATCGACAGGGGTTCTACGAGCAGTACTTC. Amino acid sequence: CASNRQGFYEQYF.

This chain uses TRBV29-1 with TRBJ2-1; D may be TRBD1 (6 bases). From germline, CDR1 is SQVTM and CDR2 ANQGSEA. The V end lost 6 bases, the J end lost 4 bases, and 10 bases lay between the germline ends. The CDR3 sequence is 12 residues long. The CDR3 DNA reads as TGCAGCGTCAGGACAGAGTACAATGAGCAGTTCTTC. Translated: CSVRTEYNEQFF.

The CDR3 reads CASSLDTNTEAFF. In nucleotides, the CDR3 is TGTGCCAGCAGTCTCGATACTAACACTGAAGCTTTCTTT. V and J are TRBV28 and TRBJ1-1; the D is unclear. Per the germline V gene, CDR1 is MDHEN and CDR2 is SYDVKM. This CDR3 has 13 amino acids. Trimming cost V 5 bases and J 2 bases, with 9 bases left between them.